This entry concerns a single TCR beta chain. Germline CDR1 reads GTSNPN; CDR2 reads SVGIG (reference sequence). The CDR3 runs 13 residues. Trimming stripped 1 base from V and 4 bases from J, with 8 bases between. These data belong to a study of blood T cell repertoires in COVID-19. Study overall: Before being deemed recovered, Cohort 3 donors had two negative PCRs, clearance, or symptom resolution.

Clones were read by immunoSEQ multiplex PCR, and TCRdb kept only the in-frame ones, dropping some. Of 400,000 or so clones listed, around 87% are singletons. Enrollees, about 18 to 89 years old, lived in about two dozen US areas. Self-reported history from a screening survey and questionnaire set each donor's cohort. This chain joins TRBV30 and TRBJ1-5, with a tentative D call TRBD1 (5 bases). The sequenced sample was PBMCs or T cells enriched from blood (not recorded which). This TCR came from a middle-aged man in a cohort exposed to, infected with or recovered from COVID-19 (not recorded which). CDR3 region: CAWSADRNQPQHF. CDR3 DNA: TGTGCCTGGAGTGCCGACAGAAATCAGCCCCAGCATTTT.